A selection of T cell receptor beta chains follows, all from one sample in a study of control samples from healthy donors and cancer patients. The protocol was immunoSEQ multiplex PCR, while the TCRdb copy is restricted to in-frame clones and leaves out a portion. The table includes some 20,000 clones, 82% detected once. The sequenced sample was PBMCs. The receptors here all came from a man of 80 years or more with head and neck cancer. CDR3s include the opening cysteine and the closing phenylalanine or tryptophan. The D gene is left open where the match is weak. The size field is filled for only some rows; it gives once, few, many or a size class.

CDR3nt: TGTGCCAGCAGCAAACTCCGCTTAACCCCCGGAGACCTATATTCACCCCTCCACTTT; CDR3aa: CASSKLRLTPGDLYSPLHF; d_gene: .; abundance: .; v_gene: TRBV21-1; j_gene: TRBJ1-6
CDR3nt: TGCAGCGCTTGGGATGAAAAACTGTTTTTT; CDR3aa: CSAWDEKLFF; d_gene: .; abundance: few; v_gene: TRBV29-1; j_gene: TRBJ1-4
CDR3nt: TGTGCCTCGGGGGGAGGGGAGAATCTTGCAGATACGCAGTATTTT; CDR3aa: CASGGGENLADTQYF; d_gene: TRBD2; abundance: .; v_gene: TRBV19; j_gene: TRBJ2-3
CDR3nt: TGTGCCAGCAGCAGGGAAGACACCGGGGAGCTGTTTTTT; CDR3aa: CASSREDTGELFF; d_gene: .; abundance: .; v_gene: TRBV7-3; j_gene: TRBJ2-2
CDR3nt: TGTGCCACCAGCCGGACAGGAGACACAGATACGCAGTATTTT; CDR3aa: CATSRTGDTDTQYF; d_gene: TRBD1; abundance: few; v_gene: TRBV24-1; j_gene: TRBJ2-3
CDR3nt: TGTGCCAGCAGCTTAACCTCTAGCGGGCTGTACAATGAGCAGTTCTTC; CDR3aa: CASSLTSSGLYNEQFF; d_gene: TRBD2; abundance: .; v_gene: TRBV7-3; j_gene: TRBJ2-1
CDR3nt: TGCGCCAGCAGCCAAGCCGACAGGGATAACTATGGCTACACCTTC; CDR3aa: CASSQADRDNYGYTF; d_gene: TRBD1; abundance: few; v_gene: TRBV4-1; j_gene: TRBJ1-2
CDR3nt: TGCGCCAGCAGCCAAGATAGCGGCCCCTACGAGCAGTACTTC; CDR3aa: CASSQDSGPYEQYF; d_gene: .; abundance: .; v_gene: TRBV4-1; j_gene: TRBJ2-7
CDR3nt: TGTGCCAGCAGTTACTTGGACGAGCAGTACTTC; CDR3aa: CASSYLDEQYF; d_gene: .; abundance: .; v_gene: TRBV6-5; j_gene: TRBJ2-7
CDR3nt: TGCGCCAGCAGCCGGACTTTGGACGGCTACACCTTC; CDR3aa: CASSRTLDGYTF; d_gene: .; abundance: .; v_gene: TRBV5-1; j_gene: TRBJ1-2
CDR3nt: TGTGCCAGCAGCTTAGAAGGGGGTGGCGGCTACACCTTC; CDR3aa: CASSLEGGGGYTF; d_gene: .; abundance: .; v_gene: TRBV7-9; j_gene: TRBJ1-2
CDR3nt: TGTGCCAGCAGTTCAAACACAGGTAGCCGTTATGGCTACACCTTC; CDR3aa: CASSSNTGSRYGYTF; d_gene: .; abundance: .; v_gene: TRBV27; j_gene: TRBJ1-2
CDR3nt: TGTGCCAGCAGTTACGGGGACAGGGTGGGAAATGAGCAGTTCTTC; CDR3aa: CASSYGDRVGNEQFF; d_gene: TRBD1; abundance: .; v_gene: TRBV6-5; j_gene: TRBJ2-1
CDR3nt: TGTGCCAGCAGCTTGGGGACAGGGATTTACTATGGCTACACCTTC; CDR3aa: CASSLGTGIYYGYTF; d_gene: TRBD1; abundance: .; v_gene: TRBV5-4; j_gene: TRBJ1-2
CDR3nt: TGTGCCAGCAGCCCCACGACAGGGGTGCAAAACATTCAGTACTTC; CDR3aa: CASSPTTGVQNIQYF; d_gene: TRBD1; abundance: .; v_gene: TRBV9; j_gene: TRBJ2-4
CDR3nt: TGTGCCAGCAGCTTGGCAGGGGTCACTGAAGCTTTCTTT; CDR3aa: CASSLAGVTEAFF; d_gene: .; abundance: few; v_gene: TRBV5-4; j_gene: TRBJ1-1
CDR3nt: TGTGCCAGCAGCTTCAGGAACACTGAAGCTTTCTTT; CDR3aa: CASSFRNTEAFF; d_gene: .; abundance: .; v_gene: TRBV5-6; j_gene: TRBJ1-1
CDR3nt: TGTGCCAGCAGTGACCCCGGGACAGGGTATGAAAAACTGTTTTTT; CDR3aa: CASSDPGTGYEKLFF; d_gene: TRBD1; abundance: .; v_gene: TRBV28; j_gene: TRBJ1-4
CDR3nt: TGTGCCAGCCAACAGATACGAGACTACGAGCAGTACTTC; CDR3aa: CASQQIRDYEQYF; d_gene: .; abundance: .; v_gene: TRBV18; j_gene: TRBJ2-7
CDR3nt: TGTGCCACGGGGGAAAGGGACGATAGAACTAGCACAGATACGCAGTATTTT; CDR3aa: CATGERDDRTSTDTQYF; d_gene: .; abundance: .; v_gene: TRBV24-1; j_gene: TRBJ2-3
CDR3nt: TGCGCCAGCAGCTTGGCGGCGGGACAGCCGGATACGCAGTATTTT; CDR3aa: CASSLAAGQPDTQYF; d_gene: .; abundance: .; v_gene: TRBV5-1; j_gene: TRBJ2-3
CDR3nt: TGTGCCAGCAGCTTAGCGGAGGGGGCGGGCACTGAAGCTTTCTTT; CDR3aa: CASSLAEGAGTEAFF; d_gene: TRBD1; abundance: .; v_gene: TRBV7-9; j_gene: TRBJ1-1
CDR3nt: TGCGCCAGCAGCTTGGATTCGGCCGGAGGAGGAGAGACCCAGTACTTC; CDR3aa: CASSLDSAGGGETQYF; d_gene: .; abundance: .; v_gene: TRBV5-1; j_gene: TRBJ2-5
CDR3nt: TGTGCCAGCAGTTACTCGGGACAGGGGACCTATGGCTACACCTTC; CDR3aa: CASSYSGQGTYGYTF; d_gene: TRBD1; abundance: .; v_gene: TRBV6-6; j_gene: TRBJ1-2
CDR3nt: TGCGCCAGCAGCTTGGGACTCACAAACTATGGCTACACCTTC; CDR3aa: CASSLGLTNYGYTF; d_gene: .; abundance: .; v_gene: TRBV5-1; j_gene: TRBJ1-2
CDR3nt: TGTGCCAGCAGCTTCAAACCCAGCGGGGGAGCGCTTGAGCAGTTCTTC; CDR3aa: CASSFKPSGGALEQFF; d_gene: TRBD2; abundance: .; v_gene: TRBV7-2; j_gene: TRBJ2-1
CDR3nt: TGTGCCAGCAGTGTCCCCGGACAGGGGCGAAACACCATATATTTT; CDR3aa: CASSVPGQGRNTIYF; d_gene: TRBD1; abundance: once; v_gene: TRBV2; j_gene: TRBJ1-3
CDR3nt: TGTGCCAGCAGCGTAGTTATGGGTAGGGACACTGAAGCTTTCTTT; CDR3aa: CASSVVMGRDTEAFF; d_gene: .; abundance: .; v_gene: TRBV9; j_gene: TRBJ1-1
CDR3nt: TGCAGCGTTGAAGGGACTTCCTATTCGCAGTATTTT; CDR3aa: CSVEGTSYSQYF; d_gene: .; abundance: .; v_gene: TRBV29-1; j_gene: TRBJ2-3
CDR3nt: TGTGCCTGGAGCAACCCCTGGGGGGGGGTGAAGACCCAGTACTTC; CDR3aa: CAWSNPWGGVKTQYF; d_gene: TRBD2; abundance: .; v_gene: TRBV30; j_gene: TRBJ2-5
CDR3nt: TGTGCCATCAGTGCGGGACTACCGTCCTACGAGCAGTACTTC; CDR3aa: CAISAGLPSYEQYF; d_gene: TRBD2; abundance: .; v_gene: TRBV10-3; j_gene: TRBJ2-7
CDR3nt: TGTGCCAGCAGCTACAACACCTACGAGCAGTACTTC; CDR3aa: CASSYNTYEQYF; d_gene: .; abundance: .; v_gene: TRBV12-3/TRBV12-4; j_gene: TRBJ2-7
CDR3nt: TGCAGTGCTAGTCGGATACTAGCGGCCCCCTACGAGCAGTACTTC; CDR3aa: CSASRILAAPYEQYF; d_gene: TRBD2; abundance: .; v_gene: TRBV20-1; j_gene: TRBJ2-7
CDR3nt: TGCGCCAGCAGCGGACTGGTGGGACAGGGGGCACAAGGCTACACCTTC; CDR3aa: CASSGLVGQGAQGYTF; d_gene: TRBD1; abundance: few; v_gene: TRBV5-1; j_gene: TRBJ1-2
CDR3nt: TGTGCCAGCTCACCATTCCGGACAGGGAATACTGAAGCTTTCTTT; CDR3aa: CASSPFRTGNTEAFF; d_gene: TRBD1; abundance: .; v_gene: TRBV18; j_gene: TRBJ1-1
CDR3nt: TGTGCCAGCAGCTTAGGGTGGACTAGCGCGAAAGAAGATACGCAGTATTTT; CDR3aa: CASSLGWTSAKEDTQYF; d_gene: TRBD2; abundance: .; v_gene: TRBV13; j_gene: TRBJ2-3
CDR3nt: TGTGCCAGCAGCTTATGGGGACTAGCCCTCACGGAAGAGACCCAGTACTTC; CDR3aa: CASSLWGLALTEETQYF; d_gene: TRBD2; abundance: .; v_gene: TRBV7-8; j_gene: TRBJ2-5
CDR3nt: TGTGCCAGCAGCCAAGACCCTAGCGGGGTCTATGAGCAGTTCTTC; CDR3aa: CASSQDPSGVYEQFF; d_gene: TRBD2; abundance: .; v_gene: TRBV3-1/TRBV3-2; j_gene: TRBJ2-1